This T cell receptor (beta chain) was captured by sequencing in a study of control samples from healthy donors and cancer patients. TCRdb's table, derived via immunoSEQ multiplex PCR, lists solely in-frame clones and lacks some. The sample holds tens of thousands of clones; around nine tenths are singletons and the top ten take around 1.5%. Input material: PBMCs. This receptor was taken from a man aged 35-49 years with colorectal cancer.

CDR3 protein: CASSFGQGRAEAFF. The CDR3 DNA reads as TGTGCCAGCAGCTTTGGACAGGGTAGAGCTGAAGCTTTCTTT. J is TRBJ1-1 and V is TRBV5-4, with 8 bases aligning to TRBD1. With 2 bases clipped from V and 6 bases from J, the junction kept 6 bases outside the gene matches. The germline CDR1 and CDR2 sequences are SGHNT and YYREEE (reference sequence). CDR3 size: 14 residues.